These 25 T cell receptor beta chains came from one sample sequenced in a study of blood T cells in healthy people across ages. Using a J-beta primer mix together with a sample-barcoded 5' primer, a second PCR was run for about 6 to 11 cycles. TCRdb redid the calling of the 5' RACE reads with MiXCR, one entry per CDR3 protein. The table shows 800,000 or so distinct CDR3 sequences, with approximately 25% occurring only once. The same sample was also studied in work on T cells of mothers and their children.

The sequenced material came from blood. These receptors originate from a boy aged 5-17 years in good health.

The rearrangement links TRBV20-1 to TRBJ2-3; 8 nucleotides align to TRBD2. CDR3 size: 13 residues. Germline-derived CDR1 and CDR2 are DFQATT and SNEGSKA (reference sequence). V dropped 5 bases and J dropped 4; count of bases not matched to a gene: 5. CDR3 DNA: TGCAGTGCTTCAAGCGGGAGAGCAGATACGCAGTATTTT. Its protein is CSASSGRADTQYF.

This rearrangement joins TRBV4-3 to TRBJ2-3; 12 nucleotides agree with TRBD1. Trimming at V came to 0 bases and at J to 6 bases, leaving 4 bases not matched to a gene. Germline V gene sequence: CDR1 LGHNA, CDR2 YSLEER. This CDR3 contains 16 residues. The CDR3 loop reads CASSQEIGTGGDTQYF. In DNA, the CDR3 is TGCGCCAGCAGCCAAGAGATAGGGACAGGGGGCGATACGCAGTATTTT.

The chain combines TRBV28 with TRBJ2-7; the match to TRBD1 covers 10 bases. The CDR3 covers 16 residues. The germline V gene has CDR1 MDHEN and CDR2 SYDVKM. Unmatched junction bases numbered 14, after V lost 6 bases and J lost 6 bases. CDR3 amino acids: CASSTLSPGTGAEQYF. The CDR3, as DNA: TGTGCCAGCAGCACCCTAAGCCCAGGGACAGGGGCCGAGCAGTACTTC. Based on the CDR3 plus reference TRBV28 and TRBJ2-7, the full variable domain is DVKVTQSSRYLVKRTGEKVFLECVQDMDHENMFWYRQDPGLGLRLIYFSYDVKMKEKGDIPEGYSVSREKKERFSLILESASTNQTSMYLCASSTLSPGTGAEQYFGPGTRLTVT.

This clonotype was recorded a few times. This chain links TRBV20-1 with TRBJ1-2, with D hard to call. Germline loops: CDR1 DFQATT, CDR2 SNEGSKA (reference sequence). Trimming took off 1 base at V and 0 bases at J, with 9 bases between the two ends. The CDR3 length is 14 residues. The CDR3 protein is CSARGQAANYGYTF. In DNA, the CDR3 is TGCAGTGCTAGAGGCCAGGCCGCTAACTATGGCTACACCTTC.

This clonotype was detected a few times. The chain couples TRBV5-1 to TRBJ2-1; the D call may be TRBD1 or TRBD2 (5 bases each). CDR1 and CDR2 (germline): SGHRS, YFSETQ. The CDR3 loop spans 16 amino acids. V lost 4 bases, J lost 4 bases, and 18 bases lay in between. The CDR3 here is CASSTGALLLYNEQFF. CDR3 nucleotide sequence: TGCGCCAGCAGCACCGGGGCCTTGTTGCTTTACAATGAGCAGTTCTTC.

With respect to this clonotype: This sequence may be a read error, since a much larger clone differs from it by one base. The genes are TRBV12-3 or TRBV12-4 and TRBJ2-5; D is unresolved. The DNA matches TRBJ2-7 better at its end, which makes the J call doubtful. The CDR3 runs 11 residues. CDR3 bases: TGTGCCGGCAGTTTTACCCACGAGCAGTACTTC. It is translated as CAGSFTHEQYF.

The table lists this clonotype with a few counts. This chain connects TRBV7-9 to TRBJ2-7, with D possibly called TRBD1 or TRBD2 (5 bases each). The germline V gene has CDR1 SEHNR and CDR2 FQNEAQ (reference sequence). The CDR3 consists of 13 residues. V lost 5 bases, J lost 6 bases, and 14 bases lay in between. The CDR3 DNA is TGTGCCAGCAGCCGAGGGACCACGTCCGAGCAGTACTTC. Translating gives CASSRGTTSEQYF.

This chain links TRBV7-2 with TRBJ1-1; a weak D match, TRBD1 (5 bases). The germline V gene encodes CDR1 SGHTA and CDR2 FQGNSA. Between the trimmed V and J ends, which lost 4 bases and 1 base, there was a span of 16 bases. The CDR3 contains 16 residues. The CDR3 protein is CASSSRTGRGNTEAFF. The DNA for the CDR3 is TGTGCCAGCAGCTCACGGACGGGGAGGGGGAACACTGAAGCTTTCTTT.

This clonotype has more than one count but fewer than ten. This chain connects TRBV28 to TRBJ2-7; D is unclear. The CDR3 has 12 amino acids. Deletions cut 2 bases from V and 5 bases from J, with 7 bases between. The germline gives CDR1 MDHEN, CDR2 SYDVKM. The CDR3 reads CASSLTANEQYF. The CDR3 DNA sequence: TGTGCCAGCAGTTTAACAGCGAACGAGCAGTACTTC.

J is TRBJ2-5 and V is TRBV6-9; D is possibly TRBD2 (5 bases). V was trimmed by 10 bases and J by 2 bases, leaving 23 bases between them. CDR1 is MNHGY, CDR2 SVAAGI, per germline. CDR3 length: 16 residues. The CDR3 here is CATTAPGNPTQETQYF. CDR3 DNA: TGTGCCACCACAGCGCCCGGGAATCCAACTCAAGAGACCCAGTACTTC.

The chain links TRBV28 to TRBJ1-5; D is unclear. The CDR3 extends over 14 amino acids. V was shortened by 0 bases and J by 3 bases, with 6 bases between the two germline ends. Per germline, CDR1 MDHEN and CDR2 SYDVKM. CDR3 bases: TGTGCCAGCAGTTTATGGACCGACAATCAGCCCCAGCATTTT. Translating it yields CASSLWTDNQPQHF.

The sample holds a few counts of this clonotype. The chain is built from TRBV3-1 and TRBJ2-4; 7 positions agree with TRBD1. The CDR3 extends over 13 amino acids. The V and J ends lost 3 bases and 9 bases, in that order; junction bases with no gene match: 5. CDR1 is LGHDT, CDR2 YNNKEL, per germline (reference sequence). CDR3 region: CASSQRQGGIQYF. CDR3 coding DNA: TGTGCCAGCAGCCAGCGACAGGGTGGCATTCAGTACTTC.

The DNA for the CDR3 is TGCAGTGCTAGGGCACACCTGGACACTGAAGCTTTCTTT. This sequence encodes CSARAHLDTEAFF. The V gene is TRBV20-1, the J gene TRBJ1-1, with D hard to call. Trimming removed 3 bases at V and 3 bases at J, with 11 bases between. Germline V gene data show CDR1 as DFQATT and CDR2 as SNEGSKA (reference sequence). This CDR3 has 13 amino acids.

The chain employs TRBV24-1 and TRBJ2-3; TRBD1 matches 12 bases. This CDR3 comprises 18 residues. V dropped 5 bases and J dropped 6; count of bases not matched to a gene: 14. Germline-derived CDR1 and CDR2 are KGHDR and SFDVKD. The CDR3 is CATSAVLGTGGDQDTQYF. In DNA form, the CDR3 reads TGTGCCACCAGTGCCGTCCTTGGGACAGGGGGCGACCAGGATACGCAGTATTTT.

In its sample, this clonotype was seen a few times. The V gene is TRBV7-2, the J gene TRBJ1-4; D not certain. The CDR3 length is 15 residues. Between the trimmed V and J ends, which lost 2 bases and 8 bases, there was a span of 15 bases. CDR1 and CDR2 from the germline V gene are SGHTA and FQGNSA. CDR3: CASSLSPGLQEKLFF. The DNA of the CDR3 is TGTGCCAGCAGCTTATCCCCCGGGTTACAGGAAAAACTGTTTTTT.

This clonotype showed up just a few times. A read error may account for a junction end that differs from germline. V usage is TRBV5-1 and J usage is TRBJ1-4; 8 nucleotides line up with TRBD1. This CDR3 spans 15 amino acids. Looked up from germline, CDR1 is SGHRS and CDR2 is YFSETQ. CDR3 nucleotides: TGCGCCAGCAGCCAGAAGACAGGGGAGGATGAAAAACCGTTTTTT. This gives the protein CASSQKTGEDEKPFF. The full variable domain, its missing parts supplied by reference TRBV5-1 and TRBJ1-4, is KAGVTQTPRYLIKTRGQQVTLSCSPISGHRSVSWYQQTPGQGLQFLFEYFSETQRNKGNFPGRFSGRQFSNSRSEMNVSTLELGDSALYLCASSQKTGEDEKPFFGSGTQLSVL.

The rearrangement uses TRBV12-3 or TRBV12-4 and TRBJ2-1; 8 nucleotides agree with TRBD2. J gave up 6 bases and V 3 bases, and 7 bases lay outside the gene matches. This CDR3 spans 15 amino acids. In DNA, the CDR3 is TGTGCCAGCAGTTTTTTGGGACTAGAGGGCAATGAGCAGTTCTTC. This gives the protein CASSFLGLEGNEQFF.

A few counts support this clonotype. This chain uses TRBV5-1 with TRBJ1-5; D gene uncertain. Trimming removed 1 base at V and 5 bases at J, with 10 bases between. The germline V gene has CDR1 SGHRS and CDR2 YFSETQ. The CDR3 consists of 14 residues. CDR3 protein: CASSLISGDQPQHF. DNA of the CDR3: TGCGCCAGCAGCTTGATTAGCGGAGATCAGCCCCAGCATTTT.

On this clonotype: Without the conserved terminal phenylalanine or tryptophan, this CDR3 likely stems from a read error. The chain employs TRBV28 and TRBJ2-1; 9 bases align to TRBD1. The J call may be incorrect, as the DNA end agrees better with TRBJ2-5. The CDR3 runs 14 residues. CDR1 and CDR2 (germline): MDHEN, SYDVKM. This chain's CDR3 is CASSGTGHQETQYL. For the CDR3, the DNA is TGTGCCAGCAGTGGGACAGGGCATCAAGAGACCCAGTACCTC.

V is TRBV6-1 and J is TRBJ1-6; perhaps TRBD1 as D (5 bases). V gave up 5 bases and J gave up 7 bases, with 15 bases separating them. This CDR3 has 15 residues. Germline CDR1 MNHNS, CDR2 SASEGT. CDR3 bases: TGTGCCAGCAGTCAAGAGAACAGGAGGAATTCACCCCTCCACTTT. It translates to CASSQENRRNSPLHF.

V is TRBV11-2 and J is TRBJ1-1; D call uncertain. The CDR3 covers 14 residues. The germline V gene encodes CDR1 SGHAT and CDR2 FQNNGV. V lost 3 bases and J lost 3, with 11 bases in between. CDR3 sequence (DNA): TGTGCCAGCAGCTTCTCAGATGGGTACACTGAAGCTTTCTTT. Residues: CASSFSDGYTEAFF.

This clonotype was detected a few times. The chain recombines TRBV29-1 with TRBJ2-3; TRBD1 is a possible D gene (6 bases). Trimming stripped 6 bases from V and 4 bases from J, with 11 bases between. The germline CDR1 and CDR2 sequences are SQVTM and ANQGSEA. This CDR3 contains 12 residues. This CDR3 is CSVLQGSDTQYF. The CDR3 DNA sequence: TGCAGCGTGTTACAGGGATCAGATACGCAGTATTTT.

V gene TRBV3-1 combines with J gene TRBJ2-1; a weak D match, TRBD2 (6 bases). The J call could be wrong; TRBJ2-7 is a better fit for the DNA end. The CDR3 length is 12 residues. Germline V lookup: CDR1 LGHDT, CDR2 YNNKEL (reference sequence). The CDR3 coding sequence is TGTGCCAGCAGCTTACTAGCTTCCGAGCAGTACTTC. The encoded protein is CASSLLASEQYF.

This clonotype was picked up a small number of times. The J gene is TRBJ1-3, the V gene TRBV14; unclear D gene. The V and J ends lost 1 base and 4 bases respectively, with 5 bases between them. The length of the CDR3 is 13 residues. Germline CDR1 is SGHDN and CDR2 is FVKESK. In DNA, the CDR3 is TGTGCCAGCAGCCAAGCTTCCGGAAACACCATATATTTT. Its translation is CASSQASGNTIYF.

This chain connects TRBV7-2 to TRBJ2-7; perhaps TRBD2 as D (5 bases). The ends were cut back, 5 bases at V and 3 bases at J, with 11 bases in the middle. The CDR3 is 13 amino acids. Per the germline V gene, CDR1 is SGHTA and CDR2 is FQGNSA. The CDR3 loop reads CASSISGGYEQYF. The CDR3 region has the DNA TGTGCCAGCAGCATAAGCGGTGGCTACGAGCAGTACTTC.